Each of the 25 T cell receptor beta chains below was sequenced from the same sample in a study of identical twins. Via MiXCR, TCRdb re-called the 5' RACE reads, giving one row per CDR3 protein. Here the sample spans about 240,000 distinct CDR3 sequences, roughly a tenth being singletons. Sequencing input: memory T cells sorted from blood. All receptors come from a man over 45 in good health.

This clonotype was seen only a few times. The V call is TRBV6-1, the J call TRBJ1-1, with D maybe TRBD1 (5 bases). This CDR3 spans 15 amino acids. Trimming pared 6 bases from V and 1 base from J, leaving 15 bases between. Germline lookup yields CDR1 MNHNS and CDR2 SASEGT. The CDR3 sequence is CASSPRDSRNTEAFF. The DNA of the CDR3 is TGTGCCAGCAGCCCGCGGGACTCTAGGAACACTGAAGCTTTCTTT.

This clonotype was seen at least ten times. The V call is TRBV5-1, the J call TRBJ2-7; 10 bases are a match to TRBD2. V was pared by 1 base and J by 3 bases, with 4 bases of the junction left unmatched. The germline CDR1 and CDR2 sequences are SGHRS and YFSETQ. The CDR3 length is 15 residues. Here the CDR3 DNA reads TGCGCCAGCAGCTTGCTAGCGGGAGCTGGCTACGAGCAGTACTTC. Encoded protein: CASSLLAGAGYEQYF.

In this sample, this clonotype turned up many times. The V and J genes are TRBV5-1 and TRBJ2-3, with D tentatively TRBD1 or TRBD2 (6 bases each). CDR1 and CDR2 (germline): SGHRS, YFSETQ. The CDR3 spans 15 residues. V was trimmed by 5 bases and J by 4 bases, leaving 17 bases between them. In DNA, the CDR3 is TGCGCCAGCAGTCAATCCGGGGGCGGATCAGATACGCAGTATTTT. It is translated as CASSQSGGGSDTQYF.

This sequence joins TRBV28 and TRBJ1-1, with 9 bases lining up with TRBD1. The germline CDR1 and CDR2 sequences are MDHEN and SYDVKM. The junction had 8 bases not matched to a gene; V was cut back by 3 bases and J by 6 bases. The CDR3 contains 15 residues. As DNA, the CDR3 is TGTGCCAGCAGTTTCCCCCGTGGGACAGGGCCTGAAGCTTTCTTT. Translation gives CASSFPRGTGPEAFF.

This clonotype was counted a few times. The rearrangement joins TRBV18 to TRBJ1-2; D remains ambiguous. CDR3 size: 13 residues. CDR1 is KGHSH, CDR2 LQKENI, per germline. Trimming removed 3 bases at V and 6 bases at J, with 11 bases between. The CDR3, as DNA: TGTGCCAGCTCACCTCCCAATTCCCATGGCTACACCTTC. Translation gives CASSPPNSHGYTF. The entire variable domain, with the rest obtained from reference TRBV18 and TRBJ1-2, is as follows: NAGVMQNPRHLVRRRGQEARLRCSPMKGHSHVYWYRQLPEEGLKFMVYLQKENIIDESGMPKERFSAEFPKEGPSILRIQQVVRGDSAAYFCASSPPNSHGYTFGSGTRLTVV.

This clonotype has a count of ten or more. The gene calls are TRBV7-2 and TRBJ1-2, with TRBD1 identical over 9 bases. Unmatched junction bases numbered 7, after V lost 2 bases and J lost 6 bases. This CDR3 spans 15 amino acids. The germline CDR1 and CDR2 sequences are SGHTA and FQGNSA. The CDR3 here is CASSLFGQGNDGYTF. DNA for the CDR3: TGTGCCAGCAGCTTATTCGGACAGGGGAACGATGGCTACACCTTC.

This clonotype occurred many times. V usage is TRBV20-1 and J usage is TRBJ2-4, with D unresolved. The V end lost 0 bases, the J end lost 2 bases, and 14 bases lay between the germline ends. The CDR3 is made up of 16 amino acids. The V gene's germline CDR1 is DFQATT and CDR2 SNEGSKA (reference sequence). Here the CDR3 reads CSARDARFASKNIQYF. The CDR3, as DNA: TGCAGTGCTAGAGATGCCAGGTTCGCTTCCAAAAACATTCAGTACTTC.

V and J are TRBV20-1 and TRBJ2-5; D gene ambiguous. CDR1 and CDR2 from the germline V gene are DFQATT and SNEGSKA (reference sequence). V was trimmed by 1 base and J by 5 bases, leaving 8 bases between them. The CDR3 loop spans 12 amino acids. In DNA, the CDR3 is TGCAGTGCTAGAGCCCCTTCTGAGACCCAGTACTTC. This codes for CSARAPSETQYF.

This clonotype showed up many times. The genes are TRBV9 and TRBJ1-1; the match to TRBD1 covers 7 bases. After removal of 6 bases from V and 5 bases from J, the junction contained 10 bases not matched to a gene. The CDR3 is made up of 14 amino acids. The germline CDR1 and CDR2 sequences are SGDLS and YYNGEE. CDR3 DNA: TGTGCCAGCACCAGGGGGACAAGGCATACTGAAGCTTTCTTT. Translation gives CASTRGTRHTEAFF. The full variable domain, completed using reference TRBV9 and TRBJ1-1, is DSGVTQTPKHLITATGQRVTLRCSPRSGDLSVYWYQQSLDQGLQFLIQYYNGEERAKGNILERFSAQQFPDLHSELNLSSLELGDSALYFCASTRGTRHTEAFFGQGTRLTVV.

This clonotype occurred a few times. The V call is TRBV5-1, the J call TRBJ2-3, with a possible D match to TRBD2 (5 bases). Germline V CDR1 and CDR2: SGHRS, YFSETQ. The V end was cut by 3 bases, the J end by 0 bases, with 11 bases between. This CDR3 contains 15 residues. In DNA form, the CDR3 reads TGCGCCAGCAGCTCGACTAACCCTAGCACAGATACGCAGTATTTT. Amino acid sequence: CASSSTNPSTDTQYF.

This chain connects TRBV7-6 to TRBJ2-3, with D maybe TRBD1 (5 bases). CDR3 length: 15 amino acids. Looked up from germline, CDR1 is SGHVS and CDR2 is FNYEAQ. V shed 6 bases and J shed 3 bases, with 16 bases lying between them. This CDR3 is CASSSDTQHTDTQYF. DNA for the CDR3: TGTGCCAGCAGTTCGGACACTCAGCATACAGATACGCAGTATTTT.

This clonotype has a handful of counts. V gene TRBV5-5 combines with J gene TRBJ2-5, with 9 bases identical to TRBD1. Per the germline V gene, CDR1 is SGHKS and CDR2 is YYEKEE (reference sequence). Trimming cost V 0 bases and J 1 base; bases outside gene matches: 4. The CDR3 is 16 amino acids. The CDR3 is CASSLGDRASQETQYF. Written as DNA, the CDR3 is TGTGCCAGCAGCTTGGGGGACAGGGCTTCCCAAGAGACCCAGTACTTC.

This chain joins TRBV29-1 and TRBJ2-3; 10 positions agree with TRBD1. Germline values: CDR1 SQVTM, CDR2 ANQGSEA. With 6 bases clipped from V and 5 bases from J, the junction kept 8 bases outside the gene matches. The CDR3 loop spans 14 amino acids. In nucleotides, the CDR3 is TGCAGCGTACTGGACAGGGGGGTTCTAGATACGCAGTATTTT. This codes for CSVLDRGVLDTQYF.

This clonotype was seen many times. The genes are TRBV6-5 and TRBJ2-1; tentative D call: TRBD1 (6 bases). Trimming took 5 bases from V and 9 from J, leaving 26 bases between them. The CDR3 length is 17 residues. CDR1 and CDR2 (germline): MNHEY, SVGAGI. CDR3 loop: CASSHRGPGHERSEQFF. CDR3 DNA sequence: TGTGCCAGCAGTCACCGAGGACCGGGACACGAGAGGAGTGAGCAGTTCTTC.

The rearrangement links TRBV3-1 to TRBJ2-3; 7 bases match TRBD2. The germline V gene has CDR1 LGHDT and CDR2 YNNKEL (reference sequence). The CDR3 runs to 17 residues. J gave up 0 bases and V 3 bases, and 9 bases lay outside the gene matches. The CDR3 DNA sequence: TGTGCCAGCAGCCAGCGACCGACCGGGGGGAGCACAGATACGCAGTATTTT. It translates to CASSQRPTGGSTDTQYF.

This chain joins TRBV12-3 or TRBV12-4 and TRBJ1-6; D unresolved. The CDR3 length is 15 residues. The germline V and J ends were trimmed by 7 bases and 7 bases, with 17 bases remaining between them. CDR3 protein: CASTNNLRRNSPLHF. The CDR3 nucleotides read TGTGCCAGCACCAACAATCTTCGACGGAATTCACCCCTCCACTTT.

The table lists this clonotype with many counts. The V call is TRBV20-1, the J call TRBJ2-1; TRBD2 agrees at 11 bases. The CDR3 is made up of 14 amino acids. Unmatched junction bases numbered 5, after V lost 3 bases and J lost 7 bases. Germline CDR1 DFQATT, CDR2 SNEGSKA (reference sequence). CDR3 coding DNA: TGCAGTGCTAGGGATAGCGGGAGGGGGAATGAGCAGTTCTTC. Its protein is CSARDSGRGNEQFF.

In its sample, this clonotype was seen many times. The chain has TRBV14 and TRBJ2-1, with no clear D. The CDR3 length is 15 residues. In germline, CDR1 is SGHDN, CDR2 FVKESK. The V end was cut by 2 bases, the J end by 8 bases, with 16 bases between. The CDR3 loop reads CASSQSPALAYEQFF. The CDR3 DNA is TGTGCCAGCAGCCAATCCCCAGCATTGGCATATGAGCAGTTCTTC. The full variable domain, rest sourced from reference TRBV14 and TRBJ2-1, is EAGVTQFPSHSVIEKGQTVTLRCDPISGHDNLYWYRRVMGKEIKFLLHFVKESKQDESGMPNNRFLAERTGGTYSTLKVQPAELEDSGVYFCASSQSPALAYEQFFGPGTRLTVL.

This clonotype has just a few counts. The rearrangement uses TRBV20-1 and TRBJ1-4, with a possible D match to TRBD1 (5 bases). Germline values: CDR1 DFQATT, CDR2 SNEGSKA (reference sequence). V lost 4 bases, J lost 4 bases, and 13 bases lay in between. CDR3 length: 14 residues. CDR3 loop: CSATRRDRNEKLFF. The CDR3 region has the DNA TGCAGTGCTACCAGACGGGACCGTAATGAAAAACTGTTTTTT.

This sequence joins TRBV19 and TRBJ1-2; D not certain. The germline V gene encodes CDR1 LNHDA and CDR2 SQIVND (reference sequence). The V end lost 5 bases, the J end lost 3 bases, and 10 bases lay between the germline ends. The CDR3 covers 13 residues. CDR3 DNA sequence: TGTGCCAGTAGTGCGACAAGACACTATGGCTACACCTTC. Translating gives CASSATRHYGYTF.

This clonotype has a count of ten or more. The J gene is TRBJ1-1, the V gene TRBV2, with 7 bases fitting TRBD1. Losses at the gene ends were 0 bases for V and 0 bases for J; bases not matched to a gene: 4. The CDR3 covers 16 residues. The V gene's germline CDR1 is SNHLY and CDR2 FYNNEI. The CDR3 region is CASSEALQGMNTEAFF. The CDR3 DNA follows: TGTGCCAGCAGTGAAGCTCTACAGGGGATGAACACTGAAGCTTTCTTT.

The table lists this clonotype with a few counts. The chain couples TRBV5-1 to TRBJ1-5; unclear D gene. Trimming cost V 0 bases and J 9 bases, with 16 bases left between them. The CDR3 loop spans 15 amino acids. The germline V gene has CDR1 SGHRS and CDR2 YFSETQ. Written as DNA, the CDR3 is TGCGCCAGCAGCTTGGGGGGAGGGCCGCAAGGGCCCCAGCATTTT. Amino acid sequence: CASSLGGGPQGPQHF.

Many counts were recorded for this clonotype. The chain joins TRBV9 to TRBJ2-5; D may be TRBD2 (6 bases). The V end lost 2 bases, the J end lost 4 bases, and 9 bases lay between the germline ends. The germline V gene encodes CDR1 SGDLS and CDR2 YYNGEE. The CDR3 has 13 amino acids. CDR3 residues: CASSVLGGETQYF. The CDR3 nucleotides read TGTGCCAGCAGCGTGTTGGGGGGAGAGACCCAGTACTTC.

This clonotype has more than one count but fewer than ten. This chain uses TRBV28 with TRBJ2-5; D may be TRBD2 (6 bases). CDR3 length equals 13 residues. Germline V gene sequence: CDR1 MDHEN, CDR2 SYDVKM. Trimming stripped 6 bases from V and 7 bases from J, with 15 bases between. The chain's CDR3 is CASRTGLPGTQYF. The CDR3, as DNA: TGTGCCAGCAGAACGGGACTCCCTGGGACCCAGTACTTC. The complete variable domain, with remaining parts taken from reference TRBV28 and TRBJ2-5, reads DVKVTQSSRYLVKRTGEKVFLECVQDMDHENMFWYRQDPGLGLRLIYFSYDVKMKEKGDIPEGYSVSREKKERFSLILESASTNQTSMYLCASRTGLPGTQYFGPGTRLLVL.

The rearrangement uses TRBV7-2 and TRBJ2-2; D perhaps matches TRBD2 (6 bases). Germline V gives CDR1 SGHTA, CDR2 FQGNSA. The CDR3 runs 14 residues. Trimming removed 3 bases at V and 14 bases at J, with 19 bases between. The CDR3 spells CASSFGRGSHHLFF. CDR3 sequence (DNA): TGTGCCAGCAGCTTTGGACGGGGGTCTCACCATCTGTTTTTT.